This TCR beta chain was observed in a study of cytomegalovirus exposure and HLA in healthy donors. Assay used: immunoSEQ multiplex PCR; TCRdb lists only in-frame clones, some missing. Seen here are 300,000 to 450,000 clones, approximately 90% observed once, and the top ten hold under 0.95%. J gave up 8 bases and V 1 base, and 10 bases lay outside the gene matches. This CDR3 comprises 18 residues. The V gene's germline CDR1 is LNHNV and CDR2 YYDKDF (reference sequence). This clone has just one count. The rearrangement uses TRBV15 and TRBJ2-1; 14 nucleotides match TRBD2. Specimen: PBMCs. The receptor's source is a woman under 30 in good health and CMV-seronegative. The CDR3 coding sequence is TGTGCCACCAGCAGAGTACCCTCCGGGACTAGCGGGAGAGATGAGCAGTTCTTC. Amino acids: CATSRVPSGTSGRDEQFF.